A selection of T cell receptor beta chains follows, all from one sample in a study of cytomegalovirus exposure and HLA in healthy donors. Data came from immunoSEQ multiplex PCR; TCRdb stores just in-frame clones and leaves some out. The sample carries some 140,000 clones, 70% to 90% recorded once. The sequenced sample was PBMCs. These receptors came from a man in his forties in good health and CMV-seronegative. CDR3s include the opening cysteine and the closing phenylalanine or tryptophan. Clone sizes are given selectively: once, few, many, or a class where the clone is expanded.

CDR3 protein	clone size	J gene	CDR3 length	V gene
CASSLTGDLGGYTF	NA	TRBJ1-2	14	TRBV28
CASSLAGTQYF	NA	TRBJ2-5	11	TRBV2
CASSLSGDSTIYF	NA	TRBJ1-3	13	TRBV5-5
CASSRDRGYEQYF	NA	TRBJ2-7	13	TRBV27
CASSSGEGDTGELFF	NA	TRBJ2-2	15	TRBV6-5
CASSIGDSSYNEQFF	NA	TRBJ2-1	15	TRBV19
CASSVEGQDTDTQYF	NA	TRBJ2-3	15	TRBV9
CASSSTSSSVSHEQYF	NA	TRBJ2-7	16	TRBV5-1
CASSSAGGSYNEQFF	NA	TRBJ2-1	15	TRBV28
CASSEEAGVSYEQYF	NA	TRBJ2-7	15	TRBV2
CASSKGTVPTDTQYF	few	TRBJ2-3	15	TRBV19
CASRTGVNTEAFF	NA	TRBJ1-1	13	TRBV19
CASVGVNNEQFF	NA	TRBJ2-1	12	TRBV7-9
CASSLSTSHNEQFF	NA	TRBJ2-1	14	TRBV27
CASSQEATGGVEKLFF	NA	TRBJ1-4	16	TRBV4-1